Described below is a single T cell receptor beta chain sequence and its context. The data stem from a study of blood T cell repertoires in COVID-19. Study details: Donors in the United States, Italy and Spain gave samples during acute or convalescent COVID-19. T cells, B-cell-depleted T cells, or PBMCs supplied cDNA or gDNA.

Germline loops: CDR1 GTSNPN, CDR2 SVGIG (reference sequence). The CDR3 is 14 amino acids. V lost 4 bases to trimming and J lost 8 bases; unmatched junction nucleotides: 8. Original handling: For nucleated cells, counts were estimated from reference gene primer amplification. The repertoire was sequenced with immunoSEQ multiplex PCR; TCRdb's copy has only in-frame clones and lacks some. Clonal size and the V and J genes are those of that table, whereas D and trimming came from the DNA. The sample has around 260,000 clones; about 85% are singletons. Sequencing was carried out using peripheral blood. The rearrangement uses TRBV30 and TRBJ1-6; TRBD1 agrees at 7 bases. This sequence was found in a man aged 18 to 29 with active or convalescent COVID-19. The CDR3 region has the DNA TGTGCCTGGAACACCCGGACAGGCCATTCACCCCTCCACTTT. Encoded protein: CAWNTRTGHSPLHF.